This T cell receptor beta chain appears in the sequencing data of a study of blood T cell repertoires in COVID-19 (dated by TCRdb to 2018 to 2021). Regarding the study in general: Samples covering the acute and convalescent phases of COVID-19 were provided by collaborators in the United States, Italy and Spain. The prospective study material was composed of cDNA or gDNA derived from T cells, B-cell-depleted T cells, or PBMCs. The samples were drawn from two sources: the first 160 participants of the ongoing ImmuneRACE study, and over 950 subjects contributed by 6 global collaborators. The repertoires were made available in a free public database intended to serve as a resource for research on the immune response to SARS-CoV-2. Subjects who had been exposed to COVID-19, were actively infected with it, or had recovered from it provided the deeply sampled blood TCRbeta repertoires that made up the dataset. Where available, HLA class I and class II types were taken from metadata supplied by the sample provider and were not determined by assay-based typing. A de-identified subject ID, COVID-19 status, age in years and sex were almost always included in the sample metadata. General conclusions and limits of the study: How much clinical and demographic metadata was included differed by source and by participant, and the metadata was provided uncurated.

Deletion took 7 bases off V and 5 bases off J, with a span of 11 bases between the germline ends. The CDR3 contains 12 residues, cysteine and phenylalanine counted. Only the CDR3 region is kept as DNA, spanning 36 bases read in frame from base 1. The germline V gene encodes CDR1 MDHEN and CDR2 SYDVKM. In the case of this clone: Which antigen it targets is not known. Qualities for individual bases were not recorded, and no much larger clone is one base off.

Whole blood was collected in K2EDTA tubes by collaborating institutions according to the institutions' own protocols. Collaborator samples were shipped for TCRbeta analysis as frozen whole blood, isolated PBMCs, or DNA extracted from either sample type. TCRbeta CDR3 regions were amplified from genomic DNA by means of the immunoSEQ Assay, a bias-controlled multiplex PCR. Regarding the original processing steps: Nucleated cell counts per sample were estimated from amplification of reference gene primers within the assay. To quantify the absolute abundance of each unique TCRbeta CDR3 rearrangement, sequence reads were collapsed and filtered. For each sample, productive Simpson clonality was calculated as the square root of Simpson's diversity index over productive rearrangements. This immuneACCESS table, as held by TCRdb, lists in-frame sequences with V and J called but not all clones. Of the missing ones, under half trace to an unresolved V gene in checked studies; the others have no known cause. That table furnishes V, J and clone size, whereas the DNA furnished D and trimming. The sample includes fewer than 20,000 clones, with roughly four fifths observed a single time. Of the sample, roughly a fifth falls within the top ten clones.

Sequencing input: peripheral blood. The chain couples TRBV28 to TRBJ2-5; TRBD1 is a weak D gene call, 5 bases matching. The receptor's source is a man aged 80 or over with active COVID-19. In nucleotides, the sequence is TGTGCCAGCAAAGGGGCTCTGGAGACCCAGTACTTC. Its protein product is CASKGALETQYF.